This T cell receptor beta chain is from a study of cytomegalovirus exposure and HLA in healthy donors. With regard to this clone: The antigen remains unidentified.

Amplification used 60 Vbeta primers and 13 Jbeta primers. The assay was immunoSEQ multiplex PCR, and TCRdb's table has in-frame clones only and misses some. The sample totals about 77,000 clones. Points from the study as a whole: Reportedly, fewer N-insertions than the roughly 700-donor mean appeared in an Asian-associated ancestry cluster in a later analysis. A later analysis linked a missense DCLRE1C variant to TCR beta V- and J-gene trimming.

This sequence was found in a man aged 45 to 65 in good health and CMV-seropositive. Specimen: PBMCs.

CDR3 sequence (DNA): TGTGCCAGCGGTCGGGACAGTAATTCACCCCTCCACTTT. Protein product: CASGRDSNSPLHF. The chain is built from TRBV2 and TRBJ1-6; 7 positions agree with TRBD1. Per germline, CDR1 SNHLY and CDR2 FYNNEI. The J segment lost 6 bases and the V segment lost 8 bases, leaving 4 bases of the junction unmatched. The CDR3 sequence is 13 residues long.